The T cell receptor beta chain described here comes from a study of blood T cell repertoires in COVID-19. Germline V gene sequence: CDR1 SNHLY, CDR2 FYNNEI. Trimming cost V 6 bases and J 0 bases; bases outside gene matches: 8. CDR3 length: 16 residues. Sequenced by immunoSEQ multiplex PCR; TCRdb stores in-frame clones only, minus some. The profile shows roughly 240,000 clones, about nine tenths of them singletons. This clone was detected a few times. This chain connects TRBV2 to TRBJ2-1; 7 bases line up with TRBD1. This clonotype was obtained from a woman in her twenties or thirties with acute COVID-19. The specimen sequenced was PBMCs or T cells enriched from blood (not recorded which). Here the CDR3 reads CASRGQADRSYNEQFF. The DNA for the CDR3 is TGTGCCAGCAGAGGACAGGCCGATCGCTCCTACAATGAGCAGTTCTTC.